A single sample is the source of the 30 T cell receptor beta chains below, sequenced in a study of Tregs in tolerant kidney transplant recipients. The data were produced by immunoSEQ multiplex PCR, yet TCRdb's version contains in-frame clones alone and is incomplete. The data hold some 240,000 clones, with about 80% observed a single time. Sequencing input: CD4+ T cells from blood. The receptors derive from a human donor in good health.

This chain joins TRBV11-2 and TRBJ2-2; 8 bases align to TRBD2. The V gene's germline CDR1 is SGHAT and CDR2 FQNNGV. Germline trimming cut 8 bases from V and 4 bases from J; bases unmatched to any gene: 9. CDR3 size: 15 residues. DNA for the CDR3: TGTGCCAGCGGGTTAATGGCGGGGGGCACCGGGGAGCTGTTTTTT. It yields the protein CASGLMAGGTGELFF.

The chain couples TRBV15 to TRBJ2-5, with D perhaps given as TRBD1 or TRBD2 (6 bases each). This CDR3 contains 14 residues. The V and J ends lost 6 bases and 5 bases respectively, with 16 bases between them. The germline gives CDR1 LNHNV, CDR2 YYDKDF (reference sequence). As DNA, the CDR3 is TGTGCCACCAGAGGGAGTGGGGGGCGCGAGACCCAGTACTTC. It specifies CATRGSGGRETQYF.

The chain combines TRBV7-9 with TRBJ2-4, with a possible D match to TRBD1 (7 bases). Germline lookup yields CDR1 SEHNR and CDR2 FQNEAQ (reference sequence). Trimming pared 2 bases from V and 10 bases from J, leaving 9 bases between. The CDR3 is 12 residues long. Here the CDR3 reads CASSLSGGIQYF. For the CDR3, the DNA is TGTGCCAGCAGCTTATCAGGGGGGATTCAGTACTTC.

V is TRBV6-5 and J is TRBJ1-2; no definite D call. Trimming cost V 3 bases and J 4 bases, with 9 bases left between them. CDR1 is MNHEY, CDR2 SVGAGI, per germline. The CDR3 loop spans 13 amino acids. The chain's CDR3 is CASSYDSLYGYTF. CDR3 DNA: TGTGCCAGCAGTTATGATTCCCTCTATGGCTACACCTTC.

This clone has just a few counts. The chain joins TRBV4-1 to TRBJ2-7; 7 bases are shared with TRBD1. Germline values: CDR1 MGHRA, CDR2 YSYEKL. The CDR3 runs 14 residues. V lost 0 bases, J lost 7 bases, and 6 bases stayed unmatched. The CDR3 loop reads CASSQEGGPKEQYF. The DNA of the CDR3 is TGCGCCAGCAGCCAAGAAGGGGGCCCTAAAGAGCAGTACTTC.

The J gene is TRBJ2-1, the V gene TRBV4-2, with TRBD2 identical over 9 bases. Germline CDR1 LGHNA, CDR2 YNFKEQ. The V segment lost 4 bases and the J segment 2 bases; nucleotides outside the gene matches: 6. CDR3 length: 16 residues. The CDR3: CASSRGLAQTYNEQFF. The CDR3 bases are TGTGCCAGCAGCCGGGGACTAGCACAAACCTACAATGAGCAGTTCTTC.

This clone was detected only once. This chain uses TRBV5-1 with TRBJ2-2; D is unresolved. Germline-derived CDR1 and CDR2 are SGHRS and YFSETQ. This CDR3 has 15 residues. V gave up 0 bases and J gave up 1 base, with 7 bases separating them. The CDR3 DNA follows: TGCGCCAGCAGCTTGGATCCCGGGAACACCGGGGAGCTGTTTTTT. Residues: CASSLDPGNTGELFF. The whole variable domain, remainder taken from reference TRBV5-1 and TRBJ2-2, is KAGVTQTPRYLIKTRGQQVTLSCSPISGHRSVSWYQQTPGQGLQFLFEYFSETQRNKGNFPGRFSGRQFSNSRSEMNVSTLELGDSALYLCASSLDPGNTGELFFGEGSRLTVL.

This chain uses TRBV28 with TRBJ1-3; TRBD1 matches at 7 bases. The CDR3 has 14 residues. The V and J ends lost 7 bases and 2 bases, in that order; junction bases with no gene match: 5. CDR1 is MDHEN and CDR2 is SYDVKM in the germline V gene. Here the CDR3 DNA reads TGTGCCAGCACCAGGGGGGGGGCTGGAAACACCATATATTTT. It specifies CASTRGGAGNTIYF.

This clone was seen a few times. This chain uses TRBV5-1 with TRBJ2-5, with 7 bases lining up with TRBD2. In germline, CDR1 is SGHRS, CDR2 YFSETQ. This CDR3 comprises 15 residues. V was clipped by 2 bases and J by 1 base; unmatched bases: 5. CDR3 region: CASSLRSGGQETQYF. CDR3 in DNA: TGCGCCAGCAGCTTACGATCGGGAGGCCAAGAGACCCAGTACTTC.

The V and J genes are TRBV19 and TRBJ1-2; no firm D call. Germline CDR1 LNHDA, CDR2 SQIVND (reference sequence). This CDR3 comprises 14 residues. Trimming left V 5 bases short and J 8 bases short, with 18 bases between. The CDR3 here is CASSVRTPSEGYTF. As DNA, the CDR3 is TGTGCCAGTAGTGTCCGGACGCCCTCGGAGGGCTACACCTTC. Based on the CDR3 plus reference TRBV19 and TRBJ1-2, the full variable domain is DGGITQSPKYLFRKEGQNVTLSCEQNLNHDAMYWYRQDPGQGLRLIYYSQIVNDFQKGDIAEGYSVSREKKESFPLTVTSAQKNPTAFYLCASSVRTPSEGYTFGSGTRLTVV.

This chain connects TRBV19 to TRBJ2-3, with 7 positions matching TRBD2. The J segment lost 3 bases and the V segment lost 1 base, leaving 1 base of the junction unmatched. Germline loops: CDR1 LNHDA, CDR2 SQIVND (reference sequence). This CDR3 spans 14 amino acids. The CDR3 protein is CASSIGEGTDTQYF. The CDR3 coding sequence is TGTGCCAGTAGTATAGGGGAGGGAACAGATACGCAGTATTTT.

This clone was seen only a few times. This sample includes further DNA sequences coding for the same CDR3. The rearrangement uses TRBV19 and TRBJ1-5; possible D gene TRBD1, 5 bases. Germline V lookup: CDR1 LNHDA, CDR2 SQIVND (reference sequence). V was trimmed by 3 bases and J by 5 bases, leaving 8 bases between them. The CDR3 is made up of 13 amino acids. In DNA form, the CDR3 reads TGTGCCAGTAGTATGGGGCGGGATCAGCCCCAGCATTTT. It codes for CASSMGRDQPQHF.

This sequence joins TRBV27 and TRBJ1-3; D might be TRBD1 (5 bases). From germline, CDR1 is MNHEY and CDR2 SMNVEV (reference sequence). The CDR3 spans 14 residues. V was cut by 2 bases and J by 4 bases, with 9 bases left in between. The DNA of the CDR3 is TGTGCCAGCAGTTTAAGGGGCCAGGGAAACACCATATATTTT. This encodes CASSLRGQGNTIYF.

V usage is TRBV5-1 and J usage is TRBJ2-7, with D perhaps assigned TRBD1 or TRBD2 (5 bases each). The V gene lost 4 bases and the J gene lost 4 bases, with 15 bases spanning the gap. The CDR3 loop spans 14 amino acids. CDR1 is SGHRS and CDR2 is YFSETQ in the germline V gene. The CDR3 nucleotides read TGCGCCAGCAGCAACCCCGGGACCTCTTACGAGCAGTACTTC. Translating it yields CASSNPGTSYEQYF.

The chain joins TRBV6-6 to TRBJ2-5; D possibly corresponds to TRBD2 (5 bases). The J call could be wrong; TRBJ2-7 is a better fit for the DNA end. The CDR3 has 13 residues. Germline V gene sequence: CDR1 MNHNY, CDR2 SVGAGI (reference sequence). DNA for the CDR3: TGTGCCAGCAGGGAGTCCGGGGCCTACGAGCAGTACTTC. Its protein is CASRESGAYEQYF.

Turning to this clone: Additional DNA sequences in this sample encode the identical CDR3. This chain uses TRBV19 with TRBJ1-6; 7 bases fit TRBD1. The V segment lost 5 bases and the J segment 13 bases; nucleotides outside the gene matches: 5. CDR3 length: 12 amino acids. The germline gives CDR1 LNHDA, CDR2 SQIVND (reference sequence). CDR3 in DNA: TGTGCCAGTAGTGTGACAGGGTCCCCCCTCCACTTT. Its translation is CASSVTGSPLHF.

Only one count was recorded for this clone. Here the CDR3 reads CASSLAGGTYNEQFF. The CDR3 nucleotides are TGTGCCAGCAGCTTAGCGGGAGGTACATACAATGAGCAGTTCTTC. The chain joins TRBV7-2 to TRBJ2-1; D is perhaps TRBD2 (6 bases). Trimming pared 0 bases from V and 4 bases from J, leaving 10 bases between. This CDR3 has 15 amino acids. Germline CDR1 is SGHTA and CDR2 is FQGNSA.

This clone was counted once. The chain employs TRBV7-2 and TRBJ2-3; D unclear. CDR1 and CDR2 from the germline V gene are SGHTA and FQGNSA. The ends were cut back, 1 base at V and 2 bases at J, with 7 bases in the middle. The CDR3 loop spans 14 amino acids. The CDR3 sequence is CASSLVSHTDTQYF. For the CDR3, the DNA is TGTGCCAGCAGCTTAGTCTCCCACACAGATACGCAGTATTTT.

The gene calls are TRBV9 and TRBJ2-1; TRBD2 matches at 10 bases. The V gene's germline CDR1 is SGDLS and CDR2 YYNGEE. The CDR3 totals 14 residues. V was clipped by 3 bases and J by 5 bases; unmatched bases: 2. The CDR3 region is CASSEGLANNEQFF. The CDR3 DNA follows: TGTGCCAGCAGCGAGGGACTAGCGAACAATGAGCAGTTCTTC. Full variable domain (outside the CDR3, taken from reference TRBV9 and TRBJ2-1): DSGVTQTPKHLITATGQRVTLRCSPRSGDLSVYWYQQSLDQGLQFLIQYYNGEERAKGNILERFSAQQFPDLHSELNLSSLELGDSALYFCASSEGLANNEQFFGPGTRLTVL.

J is TRBJ1-5 and V is TRBV4-2, with 10 bases lining up with TRBD1. Germline V CDR1 and CDR2: LGHNA, YNFKEQ. The CDR3 covers 16 residues. Losses at the gene ends were 4 bases for V and 5 bases for J; bases not matched to a gene: 8. The CDR3 nucleotides read TGTGCCAGCAGCCCTCGTCCCGGGACAGGGGATCAGCCCCAGCATTTT. Translated, it gives CASSPRPGTGDQPQHF.

The gene calls are TRBV6-6 and TRBJ2-3; D may be TRBD2 (6 bases). V was cut by 0 bases and J by 3 bases, with 7 bases left in between. The CDR3 runs to 14 residues. Germline V gives CDR1 MNHNY, CDR2 SVGAGI (reference sequence). CDR3 residues: CASSYSGGTDTQYF. The CDR3 DNA reads TGTGCCAGCAGTTACTCGGGGGGAACAGATACGCAGTATTTT.

This clone was counted a single time. V is TRBV19 and J is TRBJ2-3; D might be TRBD1 or TRBD2, each matching 6 bases. The CDR3 sequence is 13 residues long. Trimming stripped 5 bases from V and 4 bases from J, with 10 bases between. Germline CDR1 is LNHDA and CDR2 is SQIVND (reference sequence). In nucleotides, the CDR3 is TGTGCCAGTAGTGCCCGGGGGCCAGATACGCAGTATTTT. This translates into CASSARGPDTQYF. Drawing the rest from reference TRBV19 and TRBJ2-3, the complete variable domain is DGGITQSPKYLFRKEGQNVTLSCEQNLNHDAMYWYRQDPGQGLRLIYYSQIVNDFQKGDIAEGYSVSREKKESFPLTVTSAQKNPTAFYLCASSARGPDTQYFGPGTRLTVL.

V gene TRBV27 combines with J gene TRBJ2-3, with 10 bases that match TRBD1. V shed 5 bases, J shed 0 bases, and the junction held 5 bases outside the gene matches. In germline, CDR1 is MNHEY, CDR2 SMNVEV (reference sequence). The CDR3 loop spans 16 amino acids. The CDR3 reads CASSIDRGLSTDTQYF. The CDR3 region has the DNA TGTGCCAGCAGTATAGACAGGGGGCTCAGCACAGATACGCAGTATTTT.

The V and J genes are TRBV6-6 and TRBJ2-7; TRBD1 aligns across 7 bases. The trim removed 5 bases at V and 2 bases at J, leaving 3 bases unmatched. CDR1 is MNHNY, CDR2 SVGAGI, per germline (reference sequence). The CDR3 sequence is 13 residues long. The CDR3 loop is CASSVDRAYEQYF. The CDR3 nucleotides read TGTGCCAGCAGTGTTGACAGGGCCTACGAGCAGTACTTC.

This chain links TRBV6-1 with TRBJ1-2; perhaps TRBD1 as D (6 bases). CDR3 size: 14 residues. CDR1 and CDR2 (germline): MNHNS, SASEGT. V lost 8 bases to trimming and J lost 7 bases, with 20 bases between them. The CDR3 is CASAGVWGAGGYTF. Here the CDR3 DNA reads TGTGCCAGCGCGGGGGTATGGGGGGCTGGTGGCTACACCTTC.

The chain uses TRBV29-1 and TRBJ2-1; D is uncertain. The CDR3 covers 12 residues. The V and J ends lost 7 bases and 8 bases respectively, with 15 bases between them. Germline lookup yields CDR1 SQVTM and CDR2 ANQGSEA. The CDR3 DNA reads as TGCAGCGGCCTTCCCTCGGTCCATGAGCAGTTCTTC. Its protein product is CSGLPSVHEQFF.

The genes are TRBV6-6 and TRBJ1-2; 7 bases match TRBD1. With 5 bases clipped from V and 8 bases from J, the junction kept 2 bases outside the gene matches. The CDR3 covers 11 residues. Germline V gives CDR1 MNHNY, CDR2 SVGAGI (reference sequence). DNA of the CDR3: TGTGCCAGCAGTACGACAGGGGGCTACACCTTC. This translates into CASSTTGGYTF.

The chain links TRBV5-6 to TRBJ1-6; 7 nucleotides match TRBD1. Germline V gives CDR1 SGHDT, CDR2 YYEEEE. The length of the CDR3 is 14 residues. The ends lost 4 bases at V and 7 bases at J; junction bases unmatched: 5. In DNA form, the CDR3 reads TGTGCCAGCAGCAAGGGACAGACAAATTCACCCCTCCACTTT. Translated: CASSKGQTNSPLHF.

This chain uses TRBV7-6 with TRBJ2-7; the match to TRBD1 covers 9 bases. The V segment lost 5 bases and the J segment 7 bases; nucleotides outside the gene matches: 12. Per germline, CDR1 SGHVS and CDR2 FNYEAQ. The CDR3 has 15 amino acids. In nucleotides, the CDR3 is TGTGCCAGCAGCAACACAAGGGACAGGGCAAGGGAGCAGTACTTC. This translates into CASSNTRDRAREQYF.

The J gene is TRBJ2-2, the V gene TRBV7-9; no reliable D call. There are 17 residues in the CDR3. Germline-derived CDR1 and CDR2 are SEHNR and FQNEAQ (reference sequence). The V and J ends lost 5 bases and 0 bases respectively, with 16 bases between them. DNA of the CDR3: TGTGCCAGCAGCCCAAAGGCGGCAGCCCCGAACACCGGGGAGCTGTTTTTT. As protein: CASSPKAAAPNTGELFF.